These T cell receptor beta chains were read from a single sample in a study of shared clonotypes between healthy human individuals. TCRdb's table, derived via immunoSEQ multiplex PCR, lists solely in-frame clones and lacks some. The table lists 2 million to 2.5 million clones, less than 95% of them singletons, with 0.37% in the top ten. Source material: naive CD4+ T cells from PBMCs. The receptors here all came from a man in his late teens or twenties in good health. Some clones in this sample may be carry-over from other donors' samples. The CDR3 runs from the conserved cysteine through the conserved F or W. The D gene is left open where the match is weak. A clone size is listed for some rows: how often the clone was seen (once, few, many), or a class if it is expanded.

V	D	J	length	size	DNA	CDR3
TRBV7-3	TRBD1	TRBJ2-2	17	.	TGTGCCAGCAGCCCCAGAGGGGGCATCCGTCCCACCGGGGAGCTGTTTTTT	CASSPRGGIRPTGELFF
TRBV28	.	TRBJ1-2	11	.	TGTGCCAGCAGACCGGACTATGGCTACACCTTC	CASRPDYGYTF
TRBV13	.	TRBJ1-1	13	once	TGTGCCAGCAGCCAGGAGGTGCACACTGAAGCTTTCTTT	CASSQEVHTEAFF
TRBV4-1	.	TRBJ1-5	15	.	TGCGCCAGCAGCCAAGAGGGTAGTAACAATCAGCCCCAGCATTTT	CASSQEGSNNQPQHF
TRBV6-6	.	TRBJ1-6	13	once	TGTGCCAGCAGTTACTCTTCGGCCTCACCCCTCCACTTT	CASSYSSASPLHF
TRBV5-1	.	TRBJ1-1	14	.	TGCGCCAGCAGCTCTGGCGACTTGAACACTGAAGCTTTCTTT	CASSSGDLNTEAFF
TRBV19	TRBD1	TRBJ2-7	15	.	TGTGCCAGTAGTCCCCCCGGGACAGGGGCCTACGAGCAGTACTTC	CASSPPGTGAYEQYF
TRBV30	.	TRBJ1-2	13	.	TGTGCCTGGAGGTGGGGGCAGCCGCATGGCTACACCTTC	CAWRWGQPHGYTF
TRBV18	.	TRBJ1-1	18	.	TGTGCCAGCTCACTTCACGGATTAGTCGCCGAATTAGACACTGAAGCTTTCTTT	CASSLHGLVAELDTEAFF
TRBV7-2	TRBD2	TRBJ2-1	15	.	TGTGCCAGCAGCCTGACTAGCGGGACTTACAATGAGCAGTTCTTC	CASSLTSGTYNEQFF
TRBV18	.	TRBJ1-1	13	.	TGTGCCAGCTCCGCAGGGGCCGAGACTGAAGCTTTCTTT	CASSAGAETEAFF
TRBV6-6	TRBD1	TRBJ1-5	13	once	TGTGCCAGCAGTTACTCGACAGGGGTTGATGAGCATTTT	CASSYSTGVDEHF
TRBV19	TRBD2	TRBJ2-1	17	.	TGTGCCAGTAGCGGACTAGCGGGAGATTCACCCTACAATGAGCAGTTCTTC	CASSGLAGDSPYNEQFF
TRBV4-1	.	TRBJ2-7	13	.	TGCGCCAGCAGCCAGGGATACAGGGCCGAGCAGTACTTC	CASSQGYRAEQYF
TRBV6-6	TRBD1	TRBJ2-3	14	.	TGTGCCAGCAGCCATAAACCCGACAGGGTTACGCAGTATTTT	CASSHKPDRVTQYF
TRBV7-9	TRBD1	TRBJ2-1	19	.	TGTGCCAGCAGCCCAAAACCCACAGGGGCGCTGGACACCTACAATGAGCAGTTCTTC	CASSPKPTGALDTYNEQFF
TRBV7-3	.	TRBJ1-1	15	.	TGTGCCAGCAGCCCCTCTTCAACTCTGAACACTGAAGCTTTCTTT	CASSPSSTLNTEAFF
TRBV27	TRBD1	TRBJ2-7	13	.	TGTGCCAACACACCCTGGCAGGGGGACGAGCAGTACTTC	CANTPWQGDEQYF
TRBV28	.	TRBJ1-4	15	.	TGTGCCAGCCTATTAGGGGGGACTGCGAATGAAAAACTGTTTTTT	CASLLGGTANEKLFF
TRBV11-2	.	TRBJ2-7	13	.	TGTGCCAGCAGCCCTCGACGGAACTACGAGCAGTACTTC	CASSPRRNYEQYF
TRBV7-8	TRBD1	TRBJ2-7	15	.	TGTGCCAGCAGCTCGGACAGGGGGGAAGCCTACGAGCAGTACTTC	CASSSDRGEAYEQYF
TRBV5-1	TRBD1	TRBJ2-7	17	.	TGCGCCAGCAGCCAAACGGGTCTGACAGGGGGCGTGTACGAGCAGTACTTC	CASSQTGLTGGVYEQYF
TRBV5-1	TRBD1	TRBJ2-5	15	.	TGCGCCAGCAGCTTGGGGGACAGGGGAACAGAGACCCAGTACTTC	CASSLGDRGTETQYF
TRBV2	.	TRBJ2-1	17	.	TGTGCCAGCAGTGAAGTAGGCGAAGTTAGCTCCTACAATGAGCAGTTCTTC	CASSEVGEVSSYNEQFF
TRBV7-2	.	TRBJ1-3	13	.	TGTGCCAGCAGCTTAGAGGACGGAAACACCATATATTTT	CASSLEDGNTIYF
TRBV30	.	TRBJ2-1	14	once	TGTGCCTGGAGTGGGGGAATCTCCTACAATGAGCAGTTCTTC	CAWSGGISYNEQFF
TRBV5-6	TRBD1	TRBJ2-5	13	.	TGTGCCAGCAGCCGTGACAGGGGGAAGACCCAGTACTTC	CASSRDRGKTQYF
TRBV6-4	.	TRBJ2-1	13	.	TGTGCCAGCAGTGCGCAGGGTTGGAATGAGCAGTTCTTC	CASSAQGWNEQFF
TRBV30	TRBD1	TRBJ1-2	13	.	TGTGCCTGGAGTGCGGACAGGTCCTATGGCTACACCTTC	CAWSADRSYGYTF
TRBV6-1	.	TRBJ2-5	12	once	TGTGCCAGCAGGAGGGTCGGAGAGACCCAGTACTTC	CASRRVGETQYF
TRBV2	.	TRBJ2-1	13	.	TGTGCCAGCATGGGGGACGGCAGGAATGAGCAGTTCTTC	CASMGDGRNEQFF
TRBV6-5	TRBD1	TRBJ1-2	15	.	TGTGCCAGCAGTTACTCCAGGGGGGGCCTCTATGGCTACACCTTC	CASSYSRGGLYGYTF
TRBV6-5	TRBD2	TRBJ2-7	11	.	TGTGCCAGCAGTTCGGGGGGCGAGCAGTACTTC	CASSSGGEQYF
TRBV11-3	.	TRBJ2-2	15	.	TGTGCCAGCAGCCCCCTGGAGAGCAACACCGGGGAGCTGTTTTTT	CASSPLESNTGELFF
TRBV4-1	.	TRBJ2-1	14	.	TGCGCCAGCAGCCAAGTTCTAGCTGGAAATGAGCAGTTCTTC	CASSQVLAGNEQFF
TRBV5-1	.	TRBJ2-1	15	.	TGCGCCAGCAGCTTGCGGGACTTTGCCTACAATGAGCAGTTCTTC	CASSLRDFAYNEQFF
TRBV11-2	.	TRBJ2-2	12	.	TGTGCCAGCAGCTTTGAGACCGGGGAGCTGTTTTTT	CASSFETGELFF
TRBV28	TRBD1	TRBJ2-7	13	once	TGTGCCAGCAGTCTGGGACAGGGCAACGAGCAGTACTTC	CASSLGQGNEQYF
TRBV6-1	TRBD1	TRBJ2-3	15	.	TGTGCCAGCAGTGGCCAAGGACAGGGGGAAGGTACGCAGTATTTT	CASSGQGQGEGTQYF
TRBV7-7	TRBD2	TRBJ2-2	15	.	TGTGCCAGCAGTGAACTAGCGTCGGCCACCGGGGAGCTGTTTTTT	CASSELASATGELFF
TRBV30	.	TRBJ2-3	14	.	TGTGCCTGGCAACCGCTGGGACGAACAGATACGCAGTATTTT	CAWQPLGRTDTQYF
TRBV10-3	.	TRBJ2-3	13	.	TGTGCCATCAATCCGGGAGCCACAGATACGCAGTATTTT	CAINPGATDTQYF
TRBV19	TRBD1	TRBJ1-2	16	.	TGTGCCAGTAGTATAGGGGCAGGGGGCCCCAGCTATGGCTACACCTTC	CASSIGAGGPSYGYTF
TRBV7-2	TRBD2	TRBJ2-1	16	.	TGTGCCAGCAGCTTAGTAGGTAGCGGGACCTACAATGAGCAGTTCTTC	CASSLVGSGTYNEQFF
TRBV5-1	TRBD1	TRBJ1-2	14	.	TGCGCCAGCAGCTCCCGCCCAGGGGGCGATGGCTACACCTTC	CASSSRPGGDGYTF
TRBV7-3	.	TRBJ1-3	13	.	TGTGCCAGCAGCCCCAGGGTTGGAAACACCATATATTTT	CASSPRVGNTIYF
TRBV7-2	.	TRBJ2-1	16	.	TGTGCCAGCAGCTCCTTTGGAGGCGGCGGGTACAATGAGCAGTTCTTC	CASSSFGGGGYNEQFF
TRBV7-2	.	TRBJ2-2	18	.	TGTGCCAGCAGCCCAGGTCCGGGAAAGGTCCGGGACACCGGGGAGCTGTTTTTT	CASSPGPGKVRDTGELFF
TRBV2	TRBD1	TRBJ1-1	16	.	TGTGCCAGCAGGTCTTCTCGGACAGGGAAGAACACTGAAGCTTTCTTT	CASRSSRTGKNTEAFF
TRBV25-1	.	TRBJ2-7	14	.	TGTGCCAGCAGTCGGGGGGCTAGATTCTACGAGCAGTACTTC	CASSRGARFYEQYF
TRBV18	.	TRBJ2-3	13	.	TGTGCCAGCTCACCGAGATCTGGGGATACGCAGTATTTT	CASSPRSGDTQYF
TRBV30	TRBD2	TRBJ2-3	16	.	TGTGCCTGGACCAAGGGGTTAGCGGGGGCTACAGATACGCAGTATTTT	CAWTKGLAGATDTQYF
TRBV6-6	.	TRBJ2-1	14	.	TGTGCCAGCAGTTCTCGTACAGGCTACAATGAGCAGTTCTTC	CASSSRTGYNEQFF
TRBV6-1	TRBD2	TRBJ2-2	17	.	TGTGCCAGCAGTGTCCTAGCGGGGCCATTCGGCACCGGGGAGCTGTTTTTT	CASSVLAGPFGTGELFF
TRBV2	.	TRBJ1-5	15	.	TGTGCCAGCAGTGAGGGGGTTCCAGGGAATCAGCCCCAGCATTTT	CASSEGVPGNQPQHF
TRBV28	.	TRBJ2-6	15	.	TGTGCCAGCAGTTTAAGGGGGTCTGGGGCCAACGTCCTGACTTTC	CASSLRGSGANVLTF
TRBV4-1	.	TRBJ1-5	16	once	TGCGCCAGCAGCCACGCCAACGGGGTTAGCAATCAGCCCCAGCATTTT	CASSHANGVSNQPQHF